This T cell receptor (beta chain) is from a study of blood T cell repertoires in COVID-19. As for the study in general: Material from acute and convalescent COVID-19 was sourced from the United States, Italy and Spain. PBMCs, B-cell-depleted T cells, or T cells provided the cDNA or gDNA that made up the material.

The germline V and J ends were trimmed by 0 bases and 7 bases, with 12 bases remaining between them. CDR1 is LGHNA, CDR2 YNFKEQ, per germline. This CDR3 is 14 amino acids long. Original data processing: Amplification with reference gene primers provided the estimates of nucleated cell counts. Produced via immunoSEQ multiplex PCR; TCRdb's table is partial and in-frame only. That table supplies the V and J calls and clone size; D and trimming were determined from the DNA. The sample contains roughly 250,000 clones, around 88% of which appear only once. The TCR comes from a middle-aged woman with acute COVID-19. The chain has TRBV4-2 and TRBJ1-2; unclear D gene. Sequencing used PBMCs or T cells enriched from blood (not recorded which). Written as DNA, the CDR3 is TGTGCCAGCAGCCAAGATTTGACTACTGGTGGCTACACCTTC. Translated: CASSQDLTTGGYTF.